This TCR beta chain emerged from a study of T-cell memory formation after mild COVID-19. Study-level results: Clones shrinking between day 15 and 85 showed a balanced CD4/CD8 split, and those that grew later tilted toward CD4+. Clones that contracted clustered mainly in CM and EM if CD4+ and in EMRA if CD8+.

This CDR3 has 15 amino acids. The J segment lost 4 bases and the V segment lost 4 bases, leaving 9 bases of the junction unmatched. In the case of this clonotype: The antigen is not known.

Libraries for TCRalpha and TCRbeta carried sample barcodes and unique molecular identifiers via 5'RACE. From the 5' RACE reads, TCRdb called clonotypes with MiXCR, one entry per CDR3 protein. The table has hundreds of thousands of distinct CDR3 sequences, roughly a fifth seen once. The rearrangement uses TRBV23-1 and TRBJ1-2; 7 nucleotides agree with TRBD1. TRBV23-1 is placed among ORFs of uncertain function. The sample consisted of PBMCs or a T cell subset sorted from them (not recorded which). This sequence originates from an adult woman who had mild COVID-19 (a few samples of this study predate the infection). Cell type and time point are not known. The CDR3 sequence: CASSPGTVTAYGYTF. The CDR3 region has the DNA TGCGCCAGCAGTCCTGGGACAGTCACCGCCTATGGCTACACCTTC.